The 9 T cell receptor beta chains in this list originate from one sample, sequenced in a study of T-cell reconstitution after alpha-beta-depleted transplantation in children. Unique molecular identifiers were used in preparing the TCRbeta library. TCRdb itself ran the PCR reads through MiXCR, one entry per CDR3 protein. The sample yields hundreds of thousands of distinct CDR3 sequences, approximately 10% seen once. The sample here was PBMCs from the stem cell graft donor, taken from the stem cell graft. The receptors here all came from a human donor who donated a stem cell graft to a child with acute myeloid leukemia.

The CDR3 loop is CSAPPDAYEQYF. The CDR3 coding sequence is TGCAGTGCCCCCCCCGATGCCTACGAGCAGTACTTC. V usage is TRBV20-1 and J usage is TRBJ2-7; D ambiguous. Trimming removed 6 bases at V and 2 bases at J, with 11 bases between. The V gene's germline CDR1 is DFQATT and CDR2 SNEGSKA (reference sequence). CDR3 size: 12 residues.

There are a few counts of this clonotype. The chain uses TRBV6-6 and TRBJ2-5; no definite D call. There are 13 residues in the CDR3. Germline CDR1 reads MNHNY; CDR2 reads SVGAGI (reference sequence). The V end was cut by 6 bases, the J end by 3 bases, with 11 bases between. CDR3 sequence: CASSGRSEETQYF. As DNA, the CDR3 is TGTGCCAGCAGCGGACGTTCGGAAGAGACCCAGTACTTC.

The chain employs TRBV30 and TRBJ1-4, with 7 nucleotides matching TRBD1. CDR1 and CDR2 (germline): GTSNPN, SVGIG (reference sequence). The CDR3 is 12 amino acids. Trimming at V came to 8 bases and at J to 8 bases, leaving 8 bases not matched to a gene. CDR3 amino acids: CALTGEEEKLFF. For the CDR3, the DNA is TGTGCCCTTACAGGGGAGGAAGAAAAACTGTTTTTT.

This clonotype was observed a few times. Here the CDR3 reads CASSLKSGSTEQFF. CDR3 DNA sequence: TGTGCCAGCAGTTTGAAGAGCGGGAGTACTGAGCAGTTCTTC. The chain couples TRBV6-2 or TRBV6-3 to TRBJ2-1, with 8 nucleotides matching TRBD2. Germline loops: CDR1 MNHEY, CDR2 SVGEGT. Trimming cost V 4 bases and J 9 bases; bases outside gene matches: 8. The CDR3 sequence is 14 residues long.

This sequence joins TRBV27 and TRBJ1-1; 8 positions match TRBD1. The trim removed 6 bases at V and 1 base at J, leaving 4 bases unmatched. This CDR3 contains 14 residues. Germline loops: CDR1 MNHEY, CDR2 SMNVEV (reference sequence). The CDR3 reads CASRDRVKNTEAFF. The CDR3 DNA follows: TGTGCCAGCAGGGACAGGGTAAAGAACACTGAAGCTTTCTTT.

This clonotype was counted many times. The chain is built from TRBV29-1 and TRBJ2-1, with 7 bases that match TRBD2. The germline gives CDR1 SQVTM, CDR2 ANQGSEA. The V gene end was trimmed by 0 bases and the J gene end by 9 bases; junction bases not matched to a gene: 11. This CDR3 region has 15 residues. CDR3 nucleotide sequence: TGCAGCGTTGAAGACGCCAGCGGGATCACAAGTGAGCAGTTCTTC. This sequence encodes CSVEDASGITSEQFF.

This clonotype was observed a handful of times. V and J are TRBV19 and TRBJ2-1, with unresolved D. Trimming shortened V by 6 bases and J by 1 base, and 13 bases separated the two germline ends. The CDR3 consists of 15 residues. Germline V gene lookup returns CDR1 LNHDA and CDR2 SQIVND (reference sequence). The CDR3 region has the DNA TGTGCCAGTAGAACTACTGGCTTGTCCTACAATGAGCAGTTCTTC. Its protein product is CASRTTGLSYNEQFF. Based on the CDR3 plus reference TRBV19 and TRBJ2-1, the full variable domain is DGGITQSPKYLFRKEGQNVTLSCEQNLNHDAMYWYRQDPGQGLRLIYYSQIVNDFQKGDIAEGYSVSREKKESFPLTVTSAQKNPTAFYLCASRTTGLSYNEQFFGPGTRLTVL.

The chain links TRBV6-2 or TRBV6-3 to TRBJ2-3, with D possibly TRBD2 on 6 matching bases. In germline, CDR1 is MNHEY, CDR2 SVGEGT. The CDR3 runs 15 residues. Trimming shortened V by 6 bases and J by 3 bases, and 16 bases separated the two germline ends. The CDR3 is CASSGGTRSTDTQYF. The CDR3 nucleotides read TGTGCCAGCAGCGGAGGGACTCGGTCAACAGATACGCAGTATTTT.

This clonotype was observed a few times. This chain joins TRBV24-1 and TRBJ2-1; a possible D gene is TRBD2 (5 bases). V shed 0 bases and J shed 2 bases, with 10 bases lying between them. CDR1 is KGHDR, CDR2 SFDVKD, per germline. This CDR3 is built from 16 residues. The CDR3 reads CATSDLEGLTYNEQFF. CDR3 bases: TGTGCCACCAGTGATTTGGAGGGCCTAACCTACAATGAGCAGTTCTTC.